This T cell receptor (beta chain) was sequenced for a study of beta chain features in type 1 diabetes. Study results and limitations: Within each of all four CD4+ subsets, Type 1 diabetes patients had TCRB CDR3s that were moderately but significantly shorter.

This CDR3 has 11 amino acids. Germline V lookup: CDR1 DFQATT, CDR2 SNEGSKA (reference sequence). V lost 5 bases and J lost 6, with 9 bases in between. The sequenced template was cDNA made from the entire isolated RNA. Method: immunoSEQ multiplex PCR; TCRdb's copy keeps in-frame clones and lacks some. The profile covers around 690,000 clones, with 9.5% to 15% appearing a single time and 0.09% to 0.15% taken by the ten largest. Turning to this clone: Its antigen remains unknown.

J is TRBJ2-3 and V is TRBV20-1; the D is unclear. Sequenced: naive CD4+ T cells from blood. The sequence was obtained from a man between 25 and 39 years old with type 1 diabetes. CDR3 DNA: TGCAGTGCTCTCAAGCTGGATACGCAGTATTTT. Translated: CSALKLDTQYF.